This record covers a single T cell receptor (beta chain). This table comes from immunoSEQ multiplex PCR, and its TCRdb copy is limited to in-frame clones, with some not included. The sample lists approximately 60,000 clones; just over 90% were seen once. V trimming: 3 bases; J trimming: 4 bases; junction bases outside the gene matches: 4. The CDR3 is 14 residues long. The germline gives CDR1 SNHLY, CDR2 FYNNEI. This record belongs to a study of CD4 T cells in relation to SARS-CoV-2 and coronaviruses. Study-level information: Of the patients, 7 or 8 were male, a few female, two Hispanic. The HLA restriction of the shared crossreactive spike epitopes was mapped.

This TCR derives from an adult with COVID-19. The gene calls are TRBV2 and TRBJ2-5, with 8 bases that match TRBD1. The specimen was naive CD4+ T cells from PBMCs. Subset here: naive CD4+ T cells isolated by negative enrichment. CDR3 DNA sequence: TGTGCCAGCAGTGAGCAGGGGGCTGGAGAGACCCAGTACTTC. Protein product: CASSEQGAGETQYF.